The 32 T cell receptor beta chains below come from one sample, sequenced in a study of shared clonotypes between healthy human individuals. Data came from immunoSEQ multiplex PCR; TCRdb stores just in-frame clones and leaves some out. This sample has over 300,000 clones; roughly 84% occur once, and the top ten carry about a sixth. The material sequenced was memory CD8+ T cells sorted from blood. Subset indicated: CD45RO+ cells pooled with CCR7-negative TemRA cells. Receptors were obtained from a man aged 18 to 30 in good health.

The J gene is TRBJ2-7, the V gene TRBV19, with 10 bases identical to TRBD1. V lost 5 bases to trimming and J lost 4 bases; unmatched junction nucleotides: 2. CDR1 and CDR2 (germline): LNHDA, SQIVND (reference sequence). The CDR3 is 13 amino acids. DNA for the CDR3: TGTGCCAGTAGTGGGACAGGGGTATACGAGCAGTACTTC. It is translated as CASSGTGVYEQYF.

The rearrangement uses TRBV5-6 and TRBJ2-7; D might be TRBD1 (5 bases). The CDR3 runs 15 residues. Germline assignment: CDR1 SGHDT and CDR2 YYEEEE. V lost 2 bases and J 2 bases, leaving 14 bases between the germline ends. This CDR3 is CASSFSQGTAYEQYF. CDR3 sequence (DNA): TGTGCCAGCAGCTTTAGCCAGGGTACGGCCTACGAGCAGTACTTC.

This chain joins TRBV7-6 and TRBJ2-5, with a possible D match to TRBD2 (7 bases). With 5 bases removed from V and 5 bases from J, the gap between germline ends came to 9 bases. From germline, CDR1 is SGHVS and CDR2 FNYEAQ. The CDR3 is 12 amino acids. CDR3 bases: TGTGCCAGCAGCGAGGGGGGGGAGACCCAGTACTTC. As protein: CASSEGGETQYF.

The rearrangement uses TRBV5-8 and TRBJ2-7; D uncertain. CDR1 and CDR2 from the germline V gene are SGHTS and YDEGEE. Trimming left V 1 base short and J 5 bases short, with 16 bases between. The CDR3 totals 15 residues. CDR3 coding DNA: TGTGCCAGCAGCTTGCGACTTTCCTCTGAGGACGAGCAGTACTTC. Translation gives CASSLRLSSEDEQYF.

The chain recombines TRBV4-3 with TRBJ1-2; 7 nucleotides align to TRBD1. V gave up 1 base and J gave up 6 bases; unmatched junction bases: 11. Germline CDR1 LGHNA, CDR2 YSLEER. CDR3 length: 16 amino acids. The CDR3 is CASSQARRAGGDGYTF. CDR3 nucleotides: TGCGCCAGCAGCCAAGCTCGACGGGCAGGGGGGGATGGCTACACCTTC.

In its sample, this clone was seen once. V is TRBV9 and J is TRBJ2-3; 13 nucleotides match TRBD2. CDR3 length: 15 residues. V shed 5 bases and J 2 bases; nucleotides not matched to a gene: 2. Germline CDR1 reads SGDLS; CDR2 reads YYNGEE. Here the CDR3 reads CASSGTSGVTDTQYF. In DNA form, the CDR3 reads TGTGCCAGCAGTGGGACTAGCGGGGTCACAGATACGCAGTATTTT. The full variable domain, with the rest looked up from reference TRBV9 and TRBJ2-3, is DSGVTQTPKHLITATGQRVTLRCSPRSGDLSVYWYQQSLDQGLQFLIQYYNGEERAKGNILERFSAQQFPDLHSELNLSSLELGDSALYFCASSGTSGVTDTQYFGPGTRLTVL.

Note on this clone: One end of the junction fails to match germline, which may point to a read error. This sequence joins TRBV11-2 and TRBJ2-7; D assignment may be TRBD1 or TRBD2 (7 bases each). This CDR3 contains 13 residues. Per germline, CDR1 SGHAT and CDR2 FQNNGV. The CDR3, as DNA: TGTGCCAGCAGCTTAGATCTGGGAGGGACAGATGACTTC. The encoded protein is CASSLDLGGTDDF.

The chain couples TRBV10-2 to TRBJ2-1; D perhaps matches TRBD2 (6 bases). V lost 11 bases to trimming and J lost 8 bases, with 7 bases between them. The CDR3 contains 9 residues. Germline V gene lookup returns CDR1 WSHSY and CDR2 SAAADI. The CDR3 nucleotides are TGCGCCTTAGCGGATGAGCAGTTCTTC. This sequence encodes CALADEQFF.

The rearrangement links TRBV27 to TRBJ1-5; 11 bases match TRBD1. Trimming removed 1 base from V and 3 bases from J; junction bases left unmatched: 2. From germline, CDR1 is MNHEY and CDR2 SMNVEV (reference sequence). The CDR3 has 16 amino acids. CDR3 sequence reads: CASSLWGQGDNQPQHF. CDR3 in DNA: TGTGCCAGCAGTTTATGGGGACAGGGGGACAATCAGCCCCAGCATTTT.

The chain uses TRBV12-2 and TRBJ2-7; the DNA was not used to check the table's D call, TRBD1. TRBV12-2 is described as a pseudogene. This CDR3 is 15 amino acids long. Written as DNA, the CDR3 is TGTGCAAGCCCGGGACAGGGAGGGAGCTCCTACGAGCAGTACTTC. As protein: CASPGQGGSSYEQYF.

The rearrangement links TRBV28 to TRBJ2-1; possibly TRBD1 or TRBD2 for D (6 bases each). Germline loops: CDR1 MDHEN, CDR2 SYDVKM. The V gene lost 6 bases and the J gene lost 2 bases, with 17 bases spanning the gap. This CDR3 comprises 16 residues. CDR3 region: CASSAGWGAAYNEQFF. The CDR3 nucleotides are TGTGCCAGCAGCGCCGGTTGGGGGGCCGCCTACAATGAGCAGTTCTTC.

CDR3 region: CASSPLWYSPLHF. The CDR3 DNA is TGTGCCAGCAGCCCCTTGTGGTACTCACCCCTCCACTTT. This chain uses TRBV6-5 with TRBJ1-6, with D hard to call. The V end was cut by 6 bases, the J end by 10 bases, with 13 bases between. CDR1 is MNHEY, CDR2 SVGAGI, per germline. This CDR3 is 13 amino acids long.

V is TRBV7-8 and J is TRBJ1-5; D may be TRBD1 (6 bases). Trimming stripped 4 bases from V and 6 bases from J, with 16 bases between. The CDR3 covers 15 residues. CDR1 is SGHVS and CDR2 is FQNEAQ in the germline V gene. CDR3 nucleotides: TGTGCCAGCAGCTCCGGTCGGGGGGCCGGTCAGCCCCAGCATTTT. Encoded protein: CASSSGRGAGQPQHF.

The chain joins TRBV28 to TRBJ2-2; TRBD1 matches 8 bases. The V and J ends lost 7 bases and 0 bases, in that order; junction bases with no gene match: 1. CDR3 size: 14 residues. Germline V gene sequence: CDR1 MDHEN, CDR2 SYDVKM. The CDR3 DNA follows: TGTGCCAGCAAGGGACAGGCGAACACCGGGGAGCTGTTTTTT. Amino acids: CASKGQANTGELFF.

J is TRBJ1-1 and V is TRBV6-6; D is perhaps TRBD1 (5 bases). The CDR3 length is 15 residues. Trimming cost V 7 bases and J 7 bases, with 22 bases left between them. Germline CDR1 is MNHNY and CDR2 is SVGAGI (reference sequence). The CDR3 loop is CASTHWGDFANEAFF. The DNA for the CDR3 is TGTGCCAGCACCCACTGGGGGGATTTTGCGAATGAAGCTTTCTTT.

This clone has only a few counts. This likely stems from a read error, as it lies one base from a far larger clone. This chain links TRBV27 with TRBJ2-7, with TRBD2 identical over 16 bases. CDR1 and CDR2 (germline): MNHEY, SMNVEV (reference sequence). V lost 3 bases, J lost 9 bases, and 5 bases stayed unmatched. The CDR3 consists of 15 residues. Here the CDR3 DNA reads TGTGCCAGCAGTTTTGGGGGACTAGCGGGAGGGGGGCAGTACTTC. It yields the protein CASSFGGLAGGGQYF.

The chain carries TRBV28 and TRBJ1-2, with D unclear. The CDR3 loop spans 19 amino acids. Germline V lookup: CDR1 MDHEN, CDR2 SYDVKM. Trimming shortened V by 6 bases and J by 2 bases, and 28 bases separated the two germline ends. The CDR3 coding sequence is TGTGCCAGCAGCGATCTAATAATAAAAGACACACTAAGGAACTATGGCTACACCTTC. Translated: CASSDLIIKDTLRNYGYTF.

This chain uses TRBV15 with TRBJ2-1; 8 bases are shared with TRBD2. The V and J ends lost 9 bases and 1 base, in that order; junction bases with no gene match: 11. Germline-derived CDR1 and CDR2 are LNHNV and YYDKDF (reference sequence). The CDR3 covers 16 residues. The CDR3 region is CATAGGSSESYNEQFF. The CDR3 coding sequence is TGTGCCACTGCGGGGGGTAGCAGTGAGTCCTACAATGAGCAGTTCTTC.

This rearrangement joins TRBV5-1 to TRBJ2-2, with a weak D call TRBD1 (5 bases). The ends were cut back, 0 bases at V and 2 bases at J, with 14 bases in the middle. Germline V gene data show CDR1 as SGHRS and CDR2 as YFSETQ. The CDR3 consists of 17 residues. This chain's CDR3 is CASSLGTSNLNTGELFF. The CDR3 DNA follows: TGCGCCAGCAGCTTGGGGACAAGCAATCTTAACACCGGGGAGCTGTTTTTT.

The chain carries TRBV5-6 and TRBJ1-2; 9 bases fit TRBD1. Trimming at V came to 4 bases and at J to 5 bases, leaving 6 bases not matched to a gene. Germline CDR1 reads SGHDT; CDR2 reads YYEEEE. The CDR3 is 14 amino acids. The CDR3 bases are TGTGCCAGCAGCCGGGGACAGGGTGGGTATGGCTACACCTTC. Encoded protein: CASSRGQGGYGYTF. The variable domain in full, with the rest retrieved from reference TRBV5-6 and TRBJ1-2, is DAGVTQSPTHLIKTRGQQVTLRCSPKSGHDTVSWYQQALGQGPQFIFQYYEEEERQRGNFPDRFSGHQFPNYSSELNVNALLLGDSALYLCASSRGQGGYGYTFGSGTRLTVV.

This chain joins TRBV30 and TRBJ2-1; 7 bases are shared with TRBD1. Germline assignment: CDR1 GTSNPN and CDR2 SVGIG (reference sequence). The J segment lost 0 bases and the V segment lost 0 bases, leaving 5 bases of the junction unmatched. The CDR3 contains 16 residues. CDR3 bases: TGTGCCTGGAGTGTAAGGGGGCTCCCCTCCTACAATGAGCAGTTCTTC. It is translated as CAWSVRGLPSYNEQFF. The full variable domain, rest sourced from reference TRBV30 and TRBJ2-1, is SQTIHQWPATLVQPVGSPLSLECTVEGTSNPNLYWYRQAAGRGLQLLFYSVGIGQISSEVPQNLSASRPQDRQFILSSKKLLLSDSGFYLCAWSVRGLPSYNEQFFGPGTRLTVL.

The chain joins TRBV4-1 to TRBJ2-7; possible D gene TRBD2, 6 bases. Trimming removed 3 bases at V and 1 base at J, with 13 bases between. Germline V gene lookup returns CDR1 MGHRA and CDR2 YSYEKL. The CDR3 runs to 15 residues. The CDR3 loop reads CASSQDGGVSYEQYF. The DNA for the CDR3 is TGCGCCAGCAGCCAGGATGGCGGGGTTTCCTACGAGCAGTACTTC.

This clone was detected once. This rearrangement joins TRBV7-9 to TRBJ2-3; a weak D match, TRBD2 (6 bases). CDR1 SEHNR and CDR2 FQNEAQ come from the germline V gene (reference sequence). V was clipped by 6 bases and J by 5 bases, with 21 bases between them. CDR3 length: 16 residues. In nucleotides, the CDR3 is TGTGCCAGCAGTACAACCACAGGAGGGGAGAGAGATACGCAGTATTTT. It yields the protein CASSTTTGGERDTQYF.

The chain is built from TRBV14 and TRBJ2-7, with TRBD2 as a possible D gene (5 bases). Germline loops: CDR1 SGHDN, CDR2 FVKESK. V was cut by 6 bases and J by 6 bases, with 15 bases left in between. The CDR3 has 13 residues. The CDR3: CASSHGKTAEQYF. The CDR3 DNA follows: TGTGCCAGCAGTCACGGGAAAACAGCCGAGCAGTACTTC.

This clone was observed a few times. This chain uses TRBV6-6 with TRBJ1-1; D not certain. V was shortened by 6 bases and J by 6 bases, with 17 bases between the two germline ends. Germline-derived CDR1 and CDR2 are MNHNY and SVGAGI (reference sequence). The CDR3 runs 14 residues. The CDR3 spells CASRPRGGLAEAFF. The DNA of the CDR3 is TGTGCCAGCAGACCCCGGGGTGGCCTGGCTGAAGCTTTCTTT.

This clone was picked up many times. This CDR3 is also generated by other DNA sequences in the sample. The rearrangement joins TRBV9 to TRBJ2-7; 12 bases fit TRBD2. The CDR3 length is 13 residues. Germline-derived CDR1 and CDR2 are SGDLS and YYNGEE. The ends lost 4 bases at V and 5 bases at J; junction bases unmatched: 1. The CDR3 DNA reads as TGTGCCAGCAGCCCTAGCGGGGGGGACGAGCAGTACTTC. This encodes CASSPSGGDEQYF.

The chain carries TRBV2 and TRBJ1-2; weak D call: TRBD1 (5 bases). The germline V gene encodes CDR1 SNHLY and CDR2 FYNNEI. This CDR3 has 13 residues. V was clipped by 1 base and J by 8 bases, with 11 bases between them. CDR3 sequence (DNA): TGTGCCAGCAGTGAAGGATGGGGGGACGGCTACACCTTC. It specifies CASSEGWGDGYTF.

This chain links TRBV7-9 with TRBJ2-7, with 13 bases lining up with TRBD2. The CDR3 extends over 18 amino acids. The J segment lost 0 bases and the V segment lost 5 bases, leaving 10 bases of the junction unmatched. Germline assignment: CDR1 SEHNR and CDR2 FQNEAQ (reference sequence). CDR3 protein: CASSKTGTSGKSSYEQYF. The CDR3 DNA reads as TGTGCCAGCAGCAAAACCGGGACTAGCGGGAAGAGCTCCTACGAGCAGTACTTC.

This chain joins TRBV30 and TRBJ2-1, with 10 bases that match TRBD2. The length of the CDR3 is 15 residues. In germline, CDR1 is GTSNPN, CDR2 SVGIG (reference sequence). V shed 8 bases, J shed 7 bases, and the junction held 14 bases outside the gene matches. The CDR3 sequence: CAGEREGLGWNEQFF. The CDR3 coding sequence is TGTGCCGGAGAGCGGGAGGGCCTTGGGTGGAATGAGCAGTTCTTC. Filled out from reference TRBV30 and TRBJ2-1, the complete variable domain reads SQTIHQWPATLVQPVGSPLSLECTVEGTSNPNLYWYRQAAGRGLQLLFYSVGIGQISSEVPQNLSASRPQDRQFILSSKKLLLSDSGFYLCAGEREGLGWNEQFFGPGTRLTVL.

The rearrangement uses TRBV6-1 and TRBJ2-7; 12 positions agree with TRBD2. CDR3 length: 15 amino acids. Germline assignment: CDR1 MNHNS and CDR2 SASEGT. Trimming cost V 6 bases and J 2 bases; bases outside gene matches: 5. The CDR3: CASRGGTSGPYEQYF. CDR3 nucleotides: TGTGCCAGCAGGGGCGGGACTAGCGGGCCCTACGAGCAGTACTTC.

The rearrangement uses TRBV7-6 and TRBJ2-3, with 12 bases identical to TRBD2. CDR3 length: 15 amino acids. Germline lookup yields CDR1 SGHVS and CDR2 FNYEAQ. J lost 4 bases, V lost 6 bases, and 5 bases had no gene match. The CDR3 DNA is TGTGCCAGCAGTCCCGGGACTAGCGGGTCAGATACGCAGTATTTT. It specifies CASSPGTSGSDTQYF.

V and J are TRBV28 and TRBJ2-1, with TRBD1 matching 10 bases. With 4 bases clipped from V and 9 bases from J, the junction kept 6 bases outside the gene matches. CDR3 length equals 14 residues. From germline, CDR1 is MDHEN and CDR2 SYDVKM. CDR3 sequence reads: CASSYRDRGIEQFF. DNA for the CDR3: TGTGCCAGCAGTTACCGGGACAGGGGCATTGAGCAGTTCTTC.